This T cell receptor (beta chain) derives from a study of shared clonotypes between healthy human individuals. It was about 180 ng DNA, about 30,000 T cell genomes, that sorted-subset replicate PCRs used. Assay: immunoSEQ multiplex PCR; the TCRdb copy retains only in-frame clones and omits some. Of about 2 million clones listed, approximately 94% are singletons. Trimming pared 5 bases from V and 3 bases from J, leaving 13 bases between. The CDR3 consists of 15 residues. Germline V gives CDR1 SEHNR, CDR2 FQNEAQ (reference sequence). Findings of the study overall: Though the depth was large, rarefaction showed that sorted-subset sequencing was incomplete.

CD45RO-negative cells were positively selected for CCR7, leaving out terminally differentiated effector memory CD45RA+ cells. There were no recent acute infections or vaccinations among the donors, who were healthy HIV-negative adults. Turning to this clone: Its antigen remains unknown.

This clonotype was obtained from a man aged 18 to 29 in good health. The material sequenced was naive CD8+ T cells sorted from blood. The V and J genes are TRBV7-9 and TRBJ2-2; D uncertain. Here the CDR3 reads CASSPYDWDTGELFF. In DNA, the CDR3 is TGTGCCAGCAGCCCCTACGACTGGGACACCGGGGAGCTGTTTTTT.